This TCR beta chain is drawn from a study of T-cell reconstitution after alpha-beta-depleted transplantation in children. Study-level results: At around two months after transplant, the alpha-beta T cells were reportedly derived from several hundred expanded clones that came from non-depleted graft cells.

V shed 4 bases and J shed 1 base, with 14 bases lying between them. The CDR3 runs 15 residues. The germline gives CDR1 SGHNT, CDR2 YYREEE (reference sequence). TCRbeta library construction was performed incorporating unique molecular identifiers. TCRdb independently ran MiXCR on the PCR reads; one entry per CDR3 protein. The table records more than 400,000 distinct CDR3 sequences, around 46% of them present only once. In the case of this clonotype: Its antigen is as yet unknown.

The clonotype was recovered from a girl aged 2-10 years with aplastic anemia, due to receive a stem cell transplant. Specimen: PBMCs, collected before TCRalphabeta/CD19-depleted stem cell transplant. The chain uses TRBV5-4 and TRBJ2-5; D tentatively fits TRBD1 or TRBD2 (7 bases each). The CDR3 DNA reads TGTGCCAGCAGCCCCCCAGGGGGGGCCCAAGAGACCCAGTACTTC. The encoded protein is CASSPPGGAQETQYF.